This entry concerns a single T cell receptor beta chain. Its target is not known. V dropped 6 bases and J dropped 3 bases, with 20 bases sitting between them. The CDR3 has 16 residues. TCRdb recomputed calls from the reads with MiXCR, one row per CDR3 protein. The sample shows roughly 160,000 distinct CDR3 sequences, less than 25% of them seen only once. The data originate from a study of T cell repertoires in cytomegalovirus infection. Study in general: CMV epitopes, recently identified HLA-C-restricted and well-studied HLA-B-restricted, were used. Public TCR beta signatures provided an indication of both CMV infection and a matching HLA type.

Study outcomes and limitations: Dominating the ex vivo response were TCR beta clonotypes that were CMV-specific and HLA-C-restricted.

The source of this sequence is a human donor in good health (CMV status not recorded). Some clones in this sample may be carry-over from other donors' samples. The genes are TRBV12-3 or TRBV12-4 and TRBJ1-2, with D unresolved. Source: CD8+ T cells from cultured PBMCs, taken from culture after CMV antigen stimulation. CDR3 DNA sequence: TGTGCCAGCAGCGGCCTTACTGGGTCCTCAGACTATGGCTACACCTTC. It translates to CASSGLTGSSDYGYTF.